The 8 T cell receptor beta chains listed next were all sequenced from one sample in a study of T cells expressing NK-cell markers. TCRdb re-called the 5' RACE reads and catalogs CDR3 proteins one per entry, DNA excluded. The sample data list about 150,000 distinct CDR3 sequences. Material: blood T cells: a sorted CD56 or NKG2C T cell subset, CD4+ or CD8+ T cells, or bulk PBMC T cells (not recorded which). The receptors derive from a woman aged 50 to 65 in good health.

The rearrangement uses TRBV13 and TRBJ1-5; the D call from TCRdb, TRBD1, cannot be confirmed without DNA. The CDR3 consists of 14 residues. Germline CDR1 and CDR2: PRHDT and FYEKMQ (reference sequence). The CDR3 here is CASSQGGFQQPQHF.

The CDR3 loop is CASSPGTGGTDTQYF. The chain combines TRBV28 with TRBJ2-3; the D gene TCRdb calls, TRBD1, cannot be checked with no DNA. Germline loops: CDR1 MDHEN, CDR2 SYDVKM. CDR3 length: 15 residues.

This sequence joins TRBV6-5 and TRBJ2-2. The CDR3 totals 13 residues. Germline assignment: CDR1 MNHEY and CDR2 SVGAGI. CDR3 amino acids: CASSTINTGELFF.

V and J are TRBV20-1 and TRBJ1-1. The germline V gene has CDR1 DFQATT and CDR2 SNEGSKA (reference sequence). There are 11 residues in the CDR3. CDR3 region: CSARGYTEAFF.

The chain combines TRBV5-6 with TRBJ2-3; with no DNA, the TCRdb D assignment of TRBD1 cannot be verified. The CDR3 has 15 residues. Germline CDR1 is SGHDT and CDR2 is YYEEEE. The CDR3 sequence is CASSTGQGITDTQYF.

This chain uses TRBV27 with TRBJ2-5; no DNA is available, so the TRBD1 call from TCRdb remains unchecked. The CDR3 spans 15 residues. Germline lookup yields CDR1 MNHEY and CDR2 SMNVEV (reference sequence). CDR3 residues: CASSIQGAEGETQYF.

This chain uses TRBV7-9 with TRBJ2-3; TCRdb designates TRBD2, a call that cannot be tested without DNA. CDR3 size: 12 residues. CDR1 is SEHNR and CDR2 is FQNEAQ in the germline V gene (reference sequence). The CDR3 sequence: CASSFGLDTQYF.

CDR3 region: CASSGTVLQETQYF. The genes are TRBV2 and TRBJ2-5; the D call from TCRdb, TRBD1, cannot be confirmed without DNA. The CDR3 is 14 residues long. Germline V gene lookup returns CDR1 SNHLY and CDR2 FYNNEI.